This entry lists 15 T cell receptor beta chains sequenced from one sample in a study of T cell responses to AZD1222 COVID-19 vaccine (dated by TCRdb to the early 2020s). The time point label, as the study defines it: baseline before first vaccination. Libraries were built with the immunoSEQ multiplex PCR assay. As stored in TCRdb, this immuneACCESS dataset retains in-frame rearrangements with V and J assigned. A fraction of the clones does not appear; measured against another copy, unresolved V genes explain less than half of the discrepancy, and the remainder lacks a known reason. For this sample there are tens of thousands of clones; around nine tenths appear just once. About a tenth of the sample is taken by the ten largest. Specimen: peripheral blood, collected on day 0 of AZD1222 vaccination. The receptors stem from an adult in good health.

The chain employs TRBV27 and TRBJ2-7; 9 positions agree with TRBD1. This CDR3 is built from 14 residues. V was clipped by 5 bases and J by 2 bases; unmatched bases: 4. The germline gives CDR1 MNHEY, CDR2 SMNVEV (reference sequence). CDR3 residues: CASSKTGGPYEQYF. The CDR3 nucleotides read TGTGCCAGCAGTAAGACAGGGGGGCCCTACGAGCAGTACTTC.

This chain joins TRBV5-5 and TRBJ1-3; D unclear. This CDR3 comprises 16 residues. From germline, CDR1 is SGHKS and CDR2 YYEKEE (reference sequence). V was clipped by 0 bases and J by 0 bases, with 10 bases between them. The CDR3 is CASSLVGTSSGNTIYF. The CDR3 DNA reads TGTGCCAGCAGCTTGGTCGGCACAAGCTCTGGAAACACCATATATTTT.

The rearrangement uses TRBV9 and TRBJ2-7, with D possibly called TRBD1 or TRBD2 (5 bases each). This CDR3 spans 14 amino acids. The V end was cut by 3 bases, the J end by 9 bases, with 19 bases between. The V gene's germline CDR1 is SGDLS and CDR2 YYNGEE. In nucleotides, the CDR3 is TGTGCCAGCAGCGGGGACCATGGGGCGTCGGGGCAGTACTTC. Amino acids: CASSGDHGASGQYF.

V gene TRBV7-8 combines with J gene TRBJ2-2; TRBD1 or TRBD2 may be the D gene (5 bases each). The CDR3 runs 15 residues. Trimming shortened V by 5 bases and J by 3 bases, and 13 bases separated the two germline ends. Germline V lookup: CDR1 SGHVS, CDR2 FQNEAQ. The CDR3 here is CASSHRDGYTGELFF. The DNA of the CDR3 is TGTGCCAGCAGCCACCGGGACGGGTACACCGGGGAGCTGTTTTTT.

The chain employs TRBV10-3 and TRBJ1-1; D call uncertain. CDR3 length: 13 amino acids. Per germline, CDR1 ENHRY and CDR2 SYGVKD. V was trimmed by 3 bases and J by 0 bases, leaving 5 bases between them. The CDR3 coding sequence is TGTGCCATCAGTGACGACCTGAACACTGAAGCTTTCTTT. Protein: CAISDDLNTEAFF.

The J gene is TRBJ1-2, the V gene TRBV7-8, with TRBD1 identical over 7 bases. Germline values: CDR1 SGHVS, CDR2 FQNEAQ. Trimming took 6 bases from V and 5 from J; bases not matched to a gene: 6. This CDR3 comprises 13 residues. CDR3 DNA sequence: TGTGCCAGCAGTCAACAGGGGCGGTATGGCTACACCTTC. This encodes CASSQQGRYGYTF.

The chain joins TRBV19 to TRBJ1-5; D not certain. The germline gives CDR1 LNHDA, CDR2 SQIVND (reference sequence). V lost 7 bases, J lost 2 bases, and 9 bases lay in between. The CDR3 extends over 13 amino acids. This CDR3 reads CASNVQGNQPQHF. As DNA, the CDR3 is TGTGCCAGTAACGTTCAGGGCAATCAGCCCCAGCATTTT. The entire variable domain, with the rest obtained from reference TRBV19 and TRBJ1-5, is as follows: DGGITQSPKYLFRKEGQNVTLSCEQNLNHDAMYWYRQDPGQGLRLIYYSQIVNDFQKGDIAEGYSVSREKKESFPLTVTSAQKNPTAFYLCASNVQGNQPQHFGDGTRLSIL.

Here the CDR3 reads CASSPQGGFSGNTIYF. The CDR3 DNA follows: TGTGCCAGCTCACCACAGGGAGGCTTCTCTGGAAACACCATATATTTT. The J gene is TRBJ1-3, the V gene TRBV18; D gene ambiguous. Trimming pared 1 base from V and 0 bases from J, leaving 10 bases between. The CDR3 has 16 residues. Germline CDR1 KGHSH, CDR2 LQKENI.

The chain links TRBV28 to TRBJ2-7, with no clear D. The germline V gene encodes CDR1 MDHEN and CDR2 SYDVKM. With 5 bases removed from V and 3 bases from J, the gap between germline ends came to 14 bases. The CDR3 is 14 residues long. CDR3 protein: CASSLRNPGYEQYV. The CDR3 bases are TGTGCCAGCAGTCTACGCAATCCGGGCTACGAGCAGTACGTC.

This chain joins TRBV19 and TRBJ2-5; no clear D. V was clipped by 6 bases and J by 2 bases, with 4 bases between them. The CDR3 has 11 residues. Germline values: CDR1 LNHDA, CDR2 SQIVND (reference sequence). The CDR3 coding sequence is TGTGCCAGTAGCCAGCAAGAGACCCAGTACTTC. Translated, it gives CASSQQETQYF.

In this sample, this clone is large. The V gene is TRBV30, the J gene TRBJ2-7; D is tentatively TRBD1 or TRBD2 (5 bases each). This CDR3 is built from 13 residues. Germline CDR1 GTSNPN, CDR2 SVGIG (reference sequence). V lost 2 bases, J lost 5 bases, and 13 bases lay in between. The CDR3 reads CAWSLGLGDEQYF. In DNA form, the CDR3 reads TGTGCCTGGAGTCTTGGGTTGGGGGACGAGCAGTACTTC.

The genes are TRBV18 and TRBJ2-2; 8 bases are shared with TRBD1. Germline CDR1 KGHSH, CDR2 LQKENI. The V gene end was trimmed by 0 bases and the J gene end by 1 base; junction bases not matched to a gene: 4. CDR3 length: 17 residues. The CDR3 DNA follows: TGTGCCAGCTCACCACCCAAACAGGGGGGGAACACCGGGGAGCTGTTTTTT. Protein product: CASSPPKQGGNTGELFF.

The chain joins TRBV15 to TRBJ1-5, with 9 positions matching TRBD1. Germline V gene data show CDR1 as LNHNV and CDR2 as YYDKDF (reference sequence). The V gene end was trimmed by 0 bases and the J gene end by 3 bases; junction bases not matched to a gene: 3. The CDR3 covers 16 residues. The CDR3 loop is CATSREQGAYNQPQHF. CDR3 sequence (DNA): TGTGCCACCAGCAGAGAACAGGGGGCTTACAATCAGCCCCAGCATTTT.

The sample holds a few counts of this clone. CDR3 in amino acids: CASSLDRAYGYTF. The CDR3 DNA reads TGCGCCAGCAGCTTGGACAGGGCCTATGGCTACACCTTC. The chain combines TRBV5-1 with TRBJ1-2; D possibly corresponds to TRBD1 (6 bases). This CDR3 region has 13 residues. Germline CDR1 SGHRS, CDR2 YFSETQ. V was clipped by 0 bases and J by 4 bases, with 7 bases between them.

V and J are TRBV5-1 and TRBJ2-2; 10 bases map to TRBD1. V gave up 5 bases and J gave up 4 bases; unmatched junction bases: 8. Germline V gene lookup returns CDR1 SGHRS and CDR2 YFSETQ. CDR3 length: 16 residues. The CDR3 sequence is CASRAGTGDLTGELFF. Here the CDR3 DNA reads TGCGCCAGCAGGGCCGGGACAGGGGACCTCACCGGGGAGCTGTTTTTT.